This is a list of T cell receptor beta chains from one sample in a study of control samples from healthy donors and cancer patients. Assay used: immunoSEQ multiplex PCR; TCRdb lists only in-frame clones, some missing. The sample carries around 110,000 clones, roughly nine tenths recorded once. Material for sequencing was PBMCs. All receptors come from a woman aged 45-60 years with colorectal cancer. Each CDR3 is given with its conserved first and last residue. A D gene is named only where the DNA matches it firmly. Expanded clones are given a class, and other clones once, few, many or no size at all.

TRBD1	TRBJ1-1	once	TRBV11-1	TGTGCCAGCAGCTTAGGGAGGCAGGGGGTCACTGAAGCTTTCTTT	CASSLGRQGVTEAFF
NA	TRBJ1-2	NA	TRBV5-1	TGCGCCAGCAGCTTGGCCAATATGGACGGCTACACCTTC	CASSLANMDGYTF
NA	TRBJ1-5	NA	TRBV6-1	TGTGCCAGCAGTGCCCTACCCCCCACAGTCGCCCAGTTGCAGCCCCAGCATTTT	CASSALPPTVAQLQPQHF
NA	TRBJ1-2	NA	TRBV7-9	TGTGCCAGCAGCCCGACGGGGGGGGACTATGGCTACACCTTC	CASSPTGGDYGYTF
NA	TRBJ2-7	NA	TRBV28	TGTGCCAGCAGCTCTTTTTGGGGGTCGGGTCATCGGGAGCAGTACTTC	CASSSFWGSGHREQYF
NA	TRBJ1-1	NA	TRBV30	TGTGCCTGGAGTGTCCTCAGTTCGTTGAATACTGAAGCTTTCTTT	CAWSVLSSLNTEAFF
NA	TRBJ2-7	NA	TRBV6-5	TGTGCCAGCAGAAGAGATTGGGACGTGGCCTACGAGCAGTACTTC	CASRRDWDVAYEQYF
TRBD1	TRBJ1-5	NA	TRBV7-8	TGTGCCAGCAGCCCTCTCGACAGGGGGATGCCCCAGCATTTT	CASSPLDRGMPQHF
NA	TRBJ1-3	NA	TRBV5-5	TGTGCCAGCAGCTACCTACTAACGCGGGGCGAAGCCGGAAACACCATATATTTT	CASSYLLTRGEAGNTIYF
NA	TRBJ1-1	once	TRBV14	TGTGCCAGCAGCCCCGTGTTCGAGAACACTGAAGCTTTCTTT	CASSPVFENTEAFF
TRBD2	TRBJ2-5	NA	TRBV10-1	TGCGCCAGCAGTGATGGGGCGGGGGGACTCCAAGAGACCCAGTACTTC	CASSDGAGGLQETQYF
NA	TRBJ2-3	NA	TRBV5-8	TGTGCCAGCCCAAGTTGGATCACAGATACGCAGTATTTT	CASPSWITDTQYF
NA	TRBJ1-1	NA	TRBV15	TGTGCCACCAGCAGAGATGTCACCCAAGCTTTCTTT	CATSRDVTQAFF
TRBD1	TRBJ1-2	once	TRBV5-1	TGCGCCAGCAGCCACAGACAGGGGTCCCTATCTGGCTACACCTTC	CASSHRQGSLSGYTF